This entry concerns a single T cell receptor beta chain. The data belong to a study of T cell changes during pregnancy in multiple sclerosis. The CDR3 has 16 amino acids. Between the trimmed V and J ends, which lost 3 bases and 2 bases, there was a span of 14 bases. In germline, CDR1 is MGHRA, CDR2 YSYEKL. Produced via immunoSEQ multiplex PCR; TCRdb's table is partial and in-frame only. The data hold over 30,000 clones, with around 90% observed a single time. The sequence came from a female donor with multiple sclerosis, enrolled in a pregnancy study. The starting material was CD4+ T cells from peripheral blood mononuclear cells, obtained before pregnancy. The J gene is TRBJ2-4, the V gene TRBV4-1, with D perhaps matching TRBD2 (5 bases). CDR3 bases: TGCGCCAGCAGCCAGTCCCCCGGAGGATCCAAAAACATTCAGTACTTC. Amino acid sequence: CASSQSPGGSKNIQYF.